Listed below are T cell receptor beta chains from one sample, sequenced in a study of response to subunit inactivated influenza vaccine. TCRdb called the RT-PCR reads again in MiXCR, with one record for every CDR3 protein. Of 550,000 to 600,000 distinct CDR3 sequences in the sample, about 10% were seen once. The specimen was PBMCs from blood, collected on the day of vaccination. These receptors came from a man aged 45-60 years who received an inactivated influenza vaccine. The CDR3 runs from the conserved cysteine through the conserved F or W. Each record gives: D gene, J gene, clone size, V gene, CDR3 protein. A D gene is named only where the DNA matches it firmly. Expanded clones get a size class; other rows say once, few or many, or leave the size out.

NA TRBJ1-5 many TRBV4-1 CASSQENTYSNQPQHF
NA TRBJ2-7 many TRBV21-1 CASSRLAFYEQYF
NA TRBJ2-1 few TRBV18 CASSPTSPVSSSYNEQFF
NA TRBJ2-5 few TRBV20-1 CSASGQRLETQYF
TRBD1 TRBJ2-5 many TRBV12-3/TRBV12-4 CASRKTGGETQYF
NA TRBJ1-2 NA TRBV4-1 CASSQGQVGYGYTF
NA TRBJ2-3 few TRBV9 CASSETSADTQYF
NA TRBJ1-2 NA TRBV3-1 CASSQDSGPPYGYTF
NA TRBJ2-3 few TRBV19 CASSIGGGPTQYF
TRBD2 TRBJ2-5 NA TRBV5-1 CASIAGGPSETQYF
TRBD1 TRBJ2-7 few TRBV6-1 CARTGGASPYEQYF
TRBD1 TRBJ2-3 few TRBV4-3 CASSQERSGGFTDTQYF
NA TRBJ2-4 few TRBV9 CASSVGGASNIQYF
NA TRBJ2-5 few TRBV20-1 CSAPGRGETQYF
NA TRBJ2-6 few TRBV29-1 CSVTGTYSSGANVLTF
TRBD2 TRBJ2-7 few TRBV5-1 CASRLGGESTYEQYF
NA TRBJ2-7 NA TRBV6-1 CASSELQEWDEQYF
NA TRBJ2-2 NA TRBV7-6 CASSRDWTTGELFF
NA TRBJ2-2 NA TRBV7-2 CASSLLRPPNTGELFF
NA TRBJ2-7 few TRBV6-5 CASSYSMSSYEQYF
NA TRBJ1-1 NA TRBV11-2 CASRTLPYTEAFF
NA TRBJ2-3 few TRBV20-1 CSVHLGGRGTDTQYF
NA TRBJ2-1 many TRBV11-2 CASSLGEVQFF
TRBD1 TRBJ2-5 NA TRBV12-3/TRBV12-4 CASSWRQGVQETQYF
NA TRBJ2-3 few TRBV12-3/TRBV12-4 CASSLYGRGATDTQYF
TRBD2 TRBJ2-7 few TRBV4-2 CASSPGESGDYEQYF
NA TRBJ1-2 few TRBV4-1 CASSQLLDGGSGYTF
TRBD1 TRBJ1-2 NA TRBV6-5 CASSYGGQGAQGYTF
NA TRBJ2-2 many TRBV7-9 CASRARRGPNTGELFF
NA TRBJ1-1 few TRBV6-2/TRBV6-3 CASSYLRVGDTEAFF
TRBD2 TRBJ2-1 few TRBV5-1 CASSWTSGWGEQFF
NA TRBJ2-2 many TRBV20-1 CSAREGAATGELFF
NA TRBJ2-1 many TRBV5-1 CASSSLADSYNEQFF
TRBD2 TRBJ2-1 few TRBV11-1 CASSYLGLATDEQFF
TRBD2 TRBJ2-3 NA TRBV29-1 CSGKRESMFTDTQYF
TRBD1 TRBJ1-1 NA TRBV5-1 CASNMQGQRNTEAFF
TRBD2 TRBJ2-7 many TRBV12-3/TRBV12-4 CASRPPASSGREEQYF
NA TRBJ1-5 NA TRBV20-1 CSAVGSGIDQPQHF
NA TRBJ2-2 NA TRBV11-2 CASSHRVGELFF
TRBD1 TRBJ1-2 few TRBV24-1 CATSEPGTGGGYTF
NA TRBJ1-1 few TRBV20-1 CSSVQGNLNTEAFF
NA TRBJ2-7 NA TRBV9 CASSTGPNSYEQYF
TRBD1 TRBJ1-1 once TRBV19 CASSIDGNRGLPNTEAFF
TRBD2 TRBJ2-1 few TRBV28 CASSFLSGGYNEQFF
NA TRBJ2-3 few TRBV28 CASSFVSWRGTDTQYF
TRBD2 TRBJ2-3 many TRBV5-5 CASSPRTSGGGDTQYF
NA TRBJ2-7 many TRBV20-1 CSAAKTGSYEQYF
NA TRBJ2-6 NA TRBV6-2/TRBV6-3 CASSLKVSGANVLTF
TRBD2 TRBJ2-1 few TRBV7-6 CASSLTSGSDSYNEQFF
TRBD1 TRBJ1-2 many TRBV7-9 CASSLTGTAGYGYTF
NA TRBJ2-1 NA TRBV7-6 CASSSGGLDEQFF
NA TRBJ2-3 few TRBV7-8 CASSLSYGVTSTDTQYF
TRBD1 TRBJ2-7 few TRBV6-2/TRBV6-3 CASTSSDRDEQYF
NA TRBJ2-6 few TRBV6-2/TRBV6-3 CASSYYGLSGANVLTF
NA TRBJ1-2 NA TRBV29-1 CSVEGDTF
NA TRBJ2-3 NA TRBV7-2 CASSLEAYFTDTQYF
NA TRBJ2-7 many TRBV25-1 CASSEFGRSLDEQYF
NA TRBJ2-6 few TRBV7-9 CASSLVVFSGANVLTF